These T cell receptor beta chains were read from a single sample in a study of regulatory T cells in long-lasting Graves disease. MiXCR, run by TCRdb on the multiplex PCR reads, gives a single entry per CDR3 protein. The data contain about 320,000 distinct CDR3 sequences, 15% to 20% of them singletons. This specimen was peripheral blood mononuclear cells (PBMCs), taken at new diagnosis, from a patient treated with antithyroid drugs. The receptor source for this set is a female donor with Graves disease. Both conserved end residues are part of each CDR3. Fields, in order: clone size, V gene, J gene, D gene, CDR3 DNA, CDR3 protein. D genes are given only for firm matches. Clone size appears in some rows only: once, few, many, or a class for an expanded clone.

>NA|TRBV11-2|TRBJ2-5|NA
TGTGCCAGCAGCTTAACTAGCACAGAGACCCAGTACTTC
CASSLTSTETQYF
>many|TRBV11-2|TRBJ2-7|NA
TGTGCCAGCAGCCCATCTTATGGTACCTACGAGCAGTACTTC
CASSPSYGTYEQYF
>many|TRBV11-1|TRBJ2-7|NA
TGTGCCAGCAGCTTAAGGCTGGGGATCGAGCAGTACTTC
CASSLRLGIEQYF
>few|TRBV6-2/TRBV6-3|TRBJ1-2|NA
TGTGCCAGCAACCCCAGAGGGGGGAACGGCTACACCTTC
CASNPRGGNGYTF
>NA|TRBV2|TRBJ1-5|TRBD1
TGTGCCAGTGCAGGACAGGGCGTTGATCAGCCTCAGCATTTT
CASAGQGVDQPQHF
>many|TRBV28|TRBJ2-1|TRBD2
TGTGCCAGCCTAAGTTTTAGCGGGAGTAACAATGAGCAGTTCTTC
CASLSFSGSNNEQFF
>NA|TRBV6-1|TRBJ1-5|NA
TGTGCCAGCAGCCAGGGGCGGCATCAGCCCCAGCATTTT
CASSQGRHQPQHF
>NA|TRBV18|TRBJ1-2|TRBD1
TGTGCCAGCACAAAGACGACAGGGGAGGATGGCTACACCTTC
CASTKTTGEDGYTF
>many|TRBV20-1|TRBJ1-1|TRBD1
TGCAGTGTTCCGGGACAGGGGTCCACTGAAGCTTTCTTT
CSVPGQGSTEAFF
>NA|TRBV3-1|TRBJ2-5|NA
TGTGCCAGCAGCCAAGTAGGAGGGGCTGAGACCCAGTACTTC
CASSQVGGAETQYF
>many|TRBV12-3/TRBV12-4|TRBJ1-3|NA
TGTGCCAGCAGCGCAGGCGGAAACACCATATATTTT
CASSAGGNTIYF
>NA|TRBV10-1|TRBJ2-1|TRBD2
TGCGCCAGCAGTGAGTCCGGACTAGCGGGAGGCCCCCCTAAGCTCTTC
CASSESGLAGGPPKLF
>many|TRBV20-1|TRBJ2-2|TRBD2
TGCAGTGCTACCCCCCCGCTAGCGGGAGGAACCGCGAACACCGGGGAGCTGTTTTTT
CSATPPLAGGTANTGELFF
>many|TRBV28|TRBJ2-1|NA
TGTGCCAGCATCCCCTCGGGTAGCGGTAAAAGCTCCTACAATGAGCAGTTCTTC
CASIPSGSGKSSYNEQFF
>many|TRBV10-1|TRBJ2-2|TRBD2
TGCGCCAGCGGAAACCGACTAGCGGGAGAAACGTCCGCCGGGGAGCTGTTTTTT
CASGNRLAGETSAGELFF
>many|TRBV11-2|TRBJ1-1|NA
TGTGCCAGCAGCTCTGGGCCAGGGAATGATGCTGAAGCTTTCTTT
CASSSGPGNDAEAFF
>many|TRBV6-1|TRBJ2-7|NA
TGTGCCAGCAGCCCGACAAGAAACTACGAGCAGTACTTC
CASSPTRNYEQYF
>many|TRBV6-2/TRBV6-3|TRBJ2-7|NA
TGTGCCAGCAGTTACATGATAGGCGAGCAGTACTTC
CASSYMIGEQYF
>many|TRBV12-3/TRBV12-4|TRBJ1-2|NA
TGTGCCAGCAGAACAGGGTATGGCTACACCTTC
CASRTGYGYTF
>many|TRBV20-1|TRBJ1-2|TRBD1
TGCAGTGCTAGCCAGCCGGGACAGAACTATGGCTACACCTTC
CSASQPGQNYGYTF
>NA|TRBV5-1|TRBJ1-1|NA
TGCGCCAGCAGCTTGATCTGGGGGAACACTGAAGCTTTCTTT
CASSLIWGNTEAFF
>few|TRBV18|TRBJ2-3|NA
TGTGCCAGCTCGCCAGGGAAGCTAAGCACAGATACGCAGTATTTT
CASSPGKLSTDTQYF
>few|TRBV4-2|TRBJ2-7|NA
TGTGCCAGCAGCCCCCGTGAACCCAGGGACGAGCAGTACTTC
CASSPREPRDEQYF
>many|TRBV2|TRBJ2-7|TRBD2
TGTGCCAGCAGTGAAGGTCCGGCGGGAGGATCCTACGAGCAGTACTTC
CASSEGPAGGSYEQYF
>many|TRBV18|TRBJ1-5|NA
TGTGCCAGCTCCACGGGGGCCCTTCCTGGGCAGCCCCAGCATTTT
CASSTGALPGQPQHF
>NA|TRBV19|TRBJ2-5|NA
TGTGCCAGTAGCCGAACTTTTGAGACCCAGTACTTC
CASSRTFETQYF
>few|TRBV10-3|TRBJ2-3|NA
TGTGCCATCAGGACCGGGCCGAGGGTGGGCACAGATACGCAGTATTTT
CAIRTGPRVGTDTQYF
>many|TRBV28|TRBJ2-7|NA
TGTGCCAGCAGTTTAACAGGGCGAGAAGGCGAGCAGTACTTC
CASSLTGREGEQYF
>many|TRBV5-6|TRBJ2-1|NA
TGTGCCAGCAGCGAGAAGGTCGGGACTTTATACAATGAGCAGTTCTTC
CASSEKVGTLYNEQFF
>NA|TRBV5-1|TRBJ2-1|TRBD1
TGCGCCAGCACCCCCGGGACAGTTGAGTACAATGAGCAGTTCTTC
CASTPGTVEYNEQFF
>many|TRBV9|TRBJ2-1|TRBD2
TGTGCCAGCAGCCTCAGCGGGAGGGCTGGCAATGAGCAGTTCTTC
CASSLSGRAGNEQFF
>many|TRBV5-4|TRBJ2-7|TRBD2
TGTGCCAGCAGCGCAGAGGCACTAGCGCCCTACGAGCAGTACTTC
CASSAEALAPYEQYF
>few|TRBV12-3/TRBV12-4|TRBJ1-1|TRBD1
TGTGCCAGCAGTATTTCGGACAGGAACACTGAAACTTTCTTT
CASSISDRNTETFF
>many|TRBV20-1|TRBJ2-7|TRBD1
TGCAGTGCTGGGGACAGACCCTACGAGCAGTACTTC
CSAGDRPYEQYF
>many|TRBV18|TRBJ1-4|NA
TGTGCCAGCTCACCATTGAACCTCCGGGACACGGAGAATGAAAAACTGTTTTTT
CASSPLNLRDTENEKLFF
>NA|TRBV12-3/TRBV12-4|TRBJ1-5|NA
TGTGCCAGCACCGCGGGGGGAAGTCAGCCCCAGCATTTT
CASTAGGSQPQHF
>few|TRBV14|TRBJ1-2|TRBD1
TGTGCCAGCAGCCAAGATTGGTTGACAGGGAGGGACTATGGCTACACCTTC
CASSQDWLTGRDYGYTF
>few|TRBV5-1|TRBJ2-1|NA
TGCGCCAGCAGCTTGACCGGGGGCCGCAATGAGCAGTTCTTC
CASSLTGGRNEQFF
>many|TRBV28|TRBJ1-1|NA
TGTGCCAGCAGTTTGGGGGGGGCAACAAACACTGAAGCTTTCTTT
CASSLGGATNTEAFF
>many|TRBV7-8|TRBJ2-2|TRBD2
TGTGCCAGCAGCTTGGCTAGCGGGAGCTGGACCGGGGAGCTGTTTTTT
CASSLASGSWTGELFF
>many|TRBV20-1|TRBJ2-1|NA
TGCAGTGCTAGAAGGCTAGTTTTAGGTGAGCAGTTCTTC
CSARRLVLGEQFF
>few|TRBV29-1|TRBJ1-2|NA
TGCAGCGTTGAAGACAGTACCTATGGCTACACCTTC
CSVEDSTYGYTF
>many|TRBV6-2/TRBV6-3|TRBJ2-7|NA
TGTGCCAGCAGTCGTACGAGCGAGCAGTACTTC
CASSRTSEQYF
>many|TRBV18|TRBJ1-6|NA
TGTGCCAGCTCACCACTTGAACAGAATTCACCCCTCCACTTT
CASSPLEQNSPLHF
>NA|TRBV27|TRBJ1-1|NA
TGTGCCAGCATGGACATGGGATCCTTGAACACTGAAGCTTTCTTT
CASMDMGSLNTEAFF